This T cell receptor beta chain is drawn from a study of identical twins. Findings and limits, study-wide: Memory repertoires lacked the insertion deficit that abundant cord blood beta clonotypes showed.

TCRdb re-called the 5' RACE reads with MiXCR, one entry per CDR3 protein. The sample lists about 470,000 distinct CDR3 sequences, roughly 24% occurring once. The CDR3 is 11 amino acids. V was shortened by 6 bases and J by 5 bases, with 7 bases between the two germline ends. Per the germline V gene, CDR1 is DFQATT and CDR2 is SNEGSKA (reference sequence). Comment on this clonotype: Antigen: not known.

The same sample was also studied in work on T cells expressing NK-cell markers.

The source is a woman between 18 and 30 years old in good health. The sample taken for sequencing was CD4+ T cells sorted from blood. V is TRBV20-1 and J is TRBJ2-2; D ambiguous. CDR3 sequence reads: CSAEETGELFF. In DNA, the CDR3 is TGCAGTGCGGAAGAGACCGGGGAGCTGTTTTTT.